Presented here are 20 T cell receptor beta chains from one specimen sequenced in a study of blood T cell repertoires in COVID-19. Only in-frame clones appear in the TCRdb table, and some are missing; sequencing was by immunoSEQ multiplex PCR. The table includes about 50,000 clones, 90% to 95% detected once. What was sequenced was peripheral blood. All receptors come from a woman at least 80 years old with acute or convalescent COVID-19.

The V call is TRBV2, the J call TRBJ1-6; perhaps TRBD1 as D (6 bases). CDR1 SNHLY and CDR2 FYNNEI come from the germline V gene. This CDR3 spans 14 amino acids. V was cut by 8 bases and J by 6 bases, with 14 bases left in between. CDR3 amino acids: CASSSLDSNSPLHF. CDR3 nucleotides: TGTGCCAGCTCAAGCTTGGACAGTAATTCACCCCTCCACTTT.

The CDR3 is CASSKERDRENTEAFF. In DNA, the CDR3 is TGTGCCAGCAGCAAAGAACGGGATCGGGAGAACACTGAAGCTTTCTTT. The V and J genes are TRBV21-1 and TRBJ1-1. TRBV21-1 is given as a pseudogene. CDR3 size: 16 residues.

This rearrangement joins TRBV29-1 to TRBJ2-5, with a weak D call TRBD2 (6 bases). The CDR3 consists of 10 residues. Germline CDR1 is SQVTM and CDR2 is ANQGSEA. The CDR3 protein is CYLEGETQYF. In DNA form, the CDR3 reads TGCTATTTGGAGGGCGAGACCCAGTACTTC. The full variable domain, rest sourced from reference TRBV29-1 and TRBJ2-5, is SAVISQKPSRDICQRGTSLTIQCQVDSQVTMMFWYRQQPGQSLTLIATANQGSEATYESGFVIDKFPISRPNLTFSTLTVSNMSPEDSSIYLCYLEGETQYFGPGTRLLVL.

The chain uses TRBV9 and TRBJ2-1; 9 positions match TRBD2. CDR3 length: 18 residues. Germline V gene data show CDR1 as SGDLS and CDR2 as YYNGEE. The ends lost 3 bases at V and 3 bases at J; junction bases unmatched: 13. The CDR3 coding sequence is TGTGCCAGCAGCGACTCCGGTAGCGGGAGAATGAGCTACAATGAGCAGTTCTTC. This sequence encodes CASSDSGSGRMSYNEQFF. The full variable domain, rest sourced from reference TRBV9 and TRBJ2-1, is DSGVTQTPKHLITATGQRVTLRCSPRSGDLSVYWYQQSLDQGLQFLIQYYNGEERAKGNILERFSAQQFPDLHSELNLSSLELGDSALYFCASSDSGSGRMSYNEQFFGPGTRLTVL.

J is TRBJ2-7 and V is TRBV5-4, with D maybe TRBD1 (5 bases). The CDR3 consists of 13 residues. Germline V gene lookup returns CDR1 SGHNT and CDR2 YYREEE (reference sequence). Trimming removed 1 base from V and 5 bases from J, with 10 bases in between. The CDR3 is CASSLPGMDEQYF. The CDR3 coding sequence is TGTGCCAGCAGCTTGCCAGGGATGGACGAGCAGTACTTC.

CDR3 protein: CASSYNLAGGIEQYF. Here the CDR3 DNA reads TGTGCCAGCAGCTATAACTTAGCGGGAGGAATTGAGCAGTACTTC. The chain has TRBV3-1 (or the pseudogene TRBV3-2) and TRBJ2-7, with 10 bases lining up with TRBD2. Losses at the gene ends were 5 bases for V and 7 bases for J; bases not matched to a gene: 11. CDR1 LGHDT and CDR2 YNNKEL come from the germline V gene (reference sequence). This CDR3 comprises 15 residues.

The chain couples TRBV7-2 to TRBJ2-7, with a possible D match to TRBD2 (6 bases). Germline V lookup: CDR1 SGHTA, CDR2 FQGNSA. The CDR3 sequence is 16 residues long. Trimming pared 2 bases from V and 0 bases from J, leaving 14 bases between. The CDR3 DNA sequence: TGTGCCAGCAGCTTACCCGGGGGACGGAGCTCCTACGAGCAGTACTTC. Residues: CASSLPGGRSSYEQYF.

For the CDR3, the DNA is TGTGCCAGCAGCCCTCGCGCCGACAGGTCCTATGGCTACACCTTC. It codes for CASSPRADRSYGYTF. The chain uses TRBV3-1 (or the pseudogene TRBV3-2) and TRBJ1-2; D is perhaps TRBD1 (6 bases). This CDR3 spans 15 amino acids. Germline CDR1 and CDR2: LGHDT and YNNKEL (reference sequence). Trimming took 4 bases from V and 4 from J, leaving 16 bases between them.

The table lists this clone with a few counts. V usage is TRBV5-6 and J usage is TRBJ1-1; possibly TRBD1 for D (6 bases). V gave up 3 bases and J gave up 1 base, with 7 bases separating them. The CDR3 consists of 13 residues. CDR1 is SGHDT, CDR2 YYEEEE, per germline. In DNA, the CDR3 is TGTGCCAGCAGCTGGGACACGAACACTGAAGCTTTCTTT. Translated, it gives CASSWDTNTEAFF.

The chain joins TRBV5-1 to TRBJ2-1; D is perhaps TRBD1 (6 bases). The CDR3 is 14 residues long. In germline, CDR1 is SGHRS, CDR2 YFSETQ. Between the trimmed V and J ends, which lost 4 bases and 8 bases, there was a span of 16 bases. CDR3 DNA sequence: TGCGCCAGCAGCCAAGGACAGTCTCCCGATGAGCAGTTCTTC. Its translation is CASSQGQSPDEQFF.

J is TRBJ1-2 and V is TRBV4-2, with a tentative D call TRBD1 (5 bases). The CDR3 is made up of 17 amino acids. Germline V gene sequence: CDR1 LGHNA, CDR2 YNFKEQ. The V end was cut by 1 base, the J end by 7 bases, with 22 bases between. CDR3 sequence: CASSQVTGSPGWGGYTF. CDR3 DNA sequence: TGTGCCAGCAGCCAAGTCACCGGAAGCCCAGGGTGGGGTGGCTACACCTTC.

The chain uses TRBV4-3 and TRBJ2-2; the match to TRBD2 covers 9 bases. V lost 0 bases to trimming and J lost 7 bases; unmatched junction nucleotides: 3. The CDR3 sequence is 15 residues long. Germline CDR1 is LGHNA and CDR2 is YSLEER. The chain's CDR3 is CASSQDRTSVGELFF. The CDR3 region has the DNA TGCGCCAGCAGCCAAGATAGGACTAGCGTCGGGGAGCTGTTTTTT.

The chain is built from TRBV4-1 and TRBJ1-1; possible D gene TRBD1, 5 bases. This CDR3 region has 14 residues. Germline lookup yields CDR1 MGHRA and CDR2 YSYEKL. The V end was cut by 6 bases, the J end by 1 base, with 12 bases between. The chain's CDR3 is CASSPMTANTEAFF. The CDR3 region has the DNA TGCGCCAGCAGTCCAATGACAGCGAACACTGAAGCTTTCTTT.

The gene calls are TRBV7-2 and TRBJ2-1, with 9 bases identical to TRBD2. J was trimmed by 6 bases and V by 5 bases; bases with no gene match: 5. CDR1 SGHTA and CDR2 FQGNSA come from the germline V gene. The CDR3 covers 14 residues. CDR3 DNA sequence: TGTGCCAGCAGCGGGGCGGGAGGGCTCAATGAGCAGTTCTTC. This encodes CASSGAGGLNEQFF.

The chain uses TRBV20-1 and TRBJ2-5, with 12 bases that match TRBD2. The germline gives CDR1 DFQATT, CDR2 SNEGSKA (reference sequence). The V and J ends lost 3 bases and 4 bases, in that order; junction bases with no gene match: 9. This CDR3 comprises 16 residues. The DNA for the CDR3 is TGCAGTGCTAGTCCATGGACTAGCGGGATCCCAGAGACCCAGTACTTC. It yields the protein CSASPWTSGIPETQYF.

The CDR3 DNA reads TGTGCCAGTCAGACAGGGAGGTTGAACACCGGGGAGCTGTTTTTT. Amino acid sequence: CASQTGRLNTGELFF. The rearrangement joins TRBV19 to TRBJ2-2; a possible D gene is TRBD1 (7 bases). The V gene lost 8 bases and the J gene lost 1 base, with 14 bases spanning the gap. The CDR3 consists of 15 residues. Germline lookup yields CDR1 LNHDA and CDR2 SQIVND (reference sequence).

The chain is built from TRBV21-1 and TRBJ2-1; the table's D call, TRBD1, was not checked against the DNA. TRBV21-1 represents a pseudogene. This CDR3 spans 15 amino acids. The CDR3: CASSTHGRDSFAQFF. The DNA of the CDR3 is TGTGCCAGCAGCACCCACGGTCGGGACAGCTTCGCCCAGTTCTTC.

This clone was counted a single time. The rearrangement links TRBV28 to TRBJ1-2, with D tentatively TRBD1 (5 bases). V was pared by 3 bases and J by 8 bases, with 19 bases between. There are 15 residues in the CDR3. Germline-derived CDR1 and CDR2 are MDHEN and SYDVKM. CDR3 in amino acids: CASSFSLGQAGGYTF. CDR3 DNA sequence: TGTGCCAGCAGTTTCAGTCTGGGGCAGGCGGGGGGCTACACCTTC.

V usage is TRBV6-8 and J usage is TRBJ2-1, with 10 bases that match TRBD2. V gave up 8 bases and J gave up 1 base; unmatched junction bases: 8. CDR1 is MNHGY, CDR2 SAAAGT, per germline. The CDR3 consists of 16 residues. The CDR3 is CASDHPSGRSYNEQFF. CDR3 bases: TGTGCCAGCGACCACCCTAGCGGGAGATCCTACAATGAGCAGTTCTTC.

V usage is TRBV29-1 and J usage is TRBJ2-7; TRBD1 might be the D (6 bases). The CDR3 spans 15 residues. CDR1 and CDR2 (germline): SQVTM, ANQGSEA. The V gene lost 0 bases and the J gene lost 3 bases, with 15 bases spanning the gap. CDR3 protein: CSVEDRSGAFYEQYF. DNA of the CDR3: TGCAGCGTTGAAGATCGGTCAGGGGCATTCTACGAGCAGTACTTC.